Shown below are 27 T cell receptor beta chains from a single sample sequenced in a study of vaccination effects on CD4 cells after COVID-19. Antigen-specific CD4+ T cells were expanded with viral peptide pools in the ViraFEST assay before sequencing. Subsequent to 10 days of culture, CD4+ T cells were isolated. Among the vaccine recipients, none had a prior SARS-CoV-2 infection, and nucleocapsid antibodies were negative. No antigen has been identified for these receptors. Sequencing used immunoSEQ multiplex PCR; TCRdb keeps in-frame clones, though not all of them. Counted here are about 28,000 clones, 70% to 80% occurring once; the ten biggest clones make up approximately 31%. The sample consisted of CD4+ T cells from PBMCs cultured with SARS-CoV-2 spike peptides, taken before COVID-19 vaccination. The receptors were gathered from a human donor who received a COVID-19 vaccine.

This chain uses TRBV6-5 with TRBJ1-1, with D perhaps TRBD1 (5 bases). This CDR3 is 14 amino acids long. Germline V gene sequence: CDR1 MNHEY, CDR2 SVGAGI. V shed 7 bases and J shed 0 bases, with 12 bases lying between them. The CDR3 reads CASIRGGVNTEAFF. CDR3 DNA: TGTGCCAGCATCCGTGGGGGGGTGAACACTGAAGCTTTCTTT.

In this sample, this clone turned up a few times. The chain recombines TRBV28 with TRBJ1-5, with D possibly TRBD1 on 6 matching bases. In germline, CDR1 is MDHEN, CDR2 SYDVKM. V lost 9 bases, J lost 6 bases, and 18 bases lay in between. The CDR3 contains 14 residues. CDR3: CASSEGGASQPQHF. CDR3 nucleotides: TGTGCCAGTAGTGAAGGGGGGGCGAGTCAGCCCCAGCATTTT. Looking up the rest from reference TRBV28 and TRBJ1-5 gives the full variable domain: DVKVTQSSRYLVKRTGEKVFLECVQDMDHENMFWYRQDPGLGLRLIYFSYDVKMKEKGDIPEGYSVSREKKERFSLILESASTNQTSMYLCASSEGGASQPQHFGDGTRLSIL.

The CDR3 DNA reads TGTGCCAGCAGCAGAACACGGGAATGGGAGCCCCAGCATTTT. Translated: CASSRTREWEPQHF. This sequence joins TRBV6-5 and TRBJ1-5, with D unresolved. This CDR3 comprises 14 residues. The germline gives CDR1 MNHEY, CDR2 SVGAGI. V was cut by 6 bases and J by 8 bases, with 17 bases left in between.

The CDR3 spells CASSLEEGAGGYTF. The CDR3 DNA follows: TGTGCCAGCAGCCTGGAGGAGGGGGCGGGAGGCTACACCTTC. The genes are TRBV5-4 and TRBJ1-2; TRBD1 aligns across 7 bases. V lost 4 bases to trimming and J lost 8 bases; unmatched junction nucleotides: 11. CDR3 size: 14 residues. Per the germline V gene, CDR1 is SGHNT and CDR2 is YYREEE (reference sequence).

This clone occurred once. The chain combines TRBV30 with TRBJ2-5; D may correspond to TRBD1 or TRBD2 (5 bases each). The germline CDR1 and CDR2 sequences are GTSNPN and SVGIG (reference sequence). Trimming pared 2 bases from V and 0 bases from J, leaving 22 bases between. The CDR3 contains 18 residues. The CDR3 nucleotides are TGTGCCTGGAGTCCGGGGTTTATGAGGGGAGTGTACCAAGAGACCCAGTACTTC. Amino acid sequence: CAWSPGFMRGVYQETQYF.

This clone was counted only a few times. V and J are TRBV9 and TRBJ2-7; 8 bases line up with TRBD1. The CDR3 has 14 residues. With V trimmed by 0 bases and J by 5 bases, 4 bases remained unmatched. CDR1 SGDLS and CDR2 YYNGEE come from the germline V gene. The CDR3 DNA sequence: TGTGCCAGCAGCGTAGGCCCAGGGGGCAACGAGCAGTACTTC. Translation: CASSVGPGGNEQYF.

The rearrangement uses TRBV21-1 and TRBJ2-7. TRBV21-1 is tagged as a pseudogene. The CDR3 length is 15 residues. CDR3 DNA sequence: TGTGCCAGCAGCAAAGGGGTACGGTTTCTCTACGAGCAGTACTTC. It is translated as CASSKGVRFLYEQYF.

The V and J genes are TRBV19 and TRBJ2-5; D might be TRBD1 (8 bases). The CDR3 consists of 13 residues. The germline V and J ends were trimmed by 8 bases and 9 bases, with 19 bases remaining between them. The germline V gene encodes CDR1 LNHDA and CDR2 SQIVND (reference sequence). The CDR3 DNA is TGTGCCAGTGGGGAGGGGACGGGACAGGCCCAGTACTTC. Protein: CASGEGTGQAQYF.

The rearrangement joins TRBV7-2 to TRBJ2-5; D call uncertain. The CDR3 sequence is 13 residues long. Germline CDR1 and CDR2: SGHTA and FQGNSA. The V end lost 3 bases, the J end lost 0 bases, and 5 bases lay between the germline ends. This chain's CDR3 is CASSFQYQETQYF. CDR3 DNA: TGTGCCAGCAGCTTTCAGTACCAAGAGACCCAGTACTTC. Full variable domain (remainder filled in from reference TRBV7-2 and TRBJ2-5): GAGVSQSPSNKVTEKGKDVELRCDPISGHTALYWYRQSLGQGLEFLIYFQGNSAPDKSGLPSDRFSAERTGGSVSTLTIQRTQQEDSAVYLCASSFQYQETQYFGPGTRLLVL.

This sequence joins TRBV3-1 (or the pseudogene TRBV3-2) and TRBJ2-1, with D perhaps being TRBD1 or TRBD2 (5 bases each). The germline V and J ends were trimmed by 6 bases and 2 bases, with 17 bases remaining between them. Germline CDR1 and CDR2: LGHDT and YNNKEL (reference sequence). CDR3 length: 16 amino acids. CDR3 nucleotide sequence: TGTGCCAGCAGTCAAAACGGGGCCTTAACCTACAATGAGCAGTTCTTC. This gives the protein CASSQNGALTYNEQFF.

J is TRBJ1-1 and V is TRBV5-1, with a weak D call TRBD1 (6 bases). The ends were cut back, 4 bases at V and 0 bases at J, with 16 bases in the middle. Germline V gene lookup returns CDR1 SGHRS and CDR2 YFSETQ. The CDR3 covers 16 residues. CDR3: CASSRGGQLLNTEAFF. The CDR3 bases are TGCGCCAGCAGCAGGGGTGGACAGCTCTTGAACACTGAAGCTTTCTTT. Based on the CDR3 plus reference TRBV5-1 and TRBJ1-1, the full variable domain is KAGVTQTPRYLIKTRGQQVTLSCSPISGHRSVSWYQQTPGQGLQFLFEYFSETQRNKGNFPGRFSGRQFSNSRSEMNVSTLELGDSALYLCASSRGGQLLNTEAFFGQGTRLTVV.

V and J are TRBV5-1 and TRBJ2-3; unclear D gene. Germline-derived CDR1 and CDR2 are SGHRS and YFSETQ. Deletions cut 0 bases from V and 7 bases from J, with 18 bases between. This CDR3 comprises 16 residues. The CDR3 loop is CASSLAVTQTGYTQYF. CDR3 DNA sequence: TGCGCCAGCAGCTTGGCCGTGACTCAAACCGGGTATACGCAGTATTTT.

The chain carries TRBV6-6 and TRBJ1-2; TRBD1 matches 7 bases. There are 13 residues in the CDR3. Germline V gene lookup returns CDR1 MNHNY and CDR2 SVGAGI (reference sequence). Trimming at V came to 6 bases and at J to 3 bases, leaving 4 bases not matched to a gene. The CDR3, as DNA: TGTGCCAGCAGCCAGGACAGGTACTATGGCTACACCTTC. This sequence encodes CASSQDRYYGYTF.

This chain links TRBV5-1 with TRBJ2-3, with D tentatively TRBD2 (6 bases). Germline CDR1 SGHRS, CDR2 YFSETQ. Deletions cut 5 bases from V and 3 bases from J, with 10 bases between. The CDR3 loop spans 13 amino acids. CDR3 nucleotides: TGCGCCAGCAGGTTCCGGGGGACAGATACGCAGTATTTT. It codes for CASRFRGTDTQYF.

The CDR3 sequence is CASSYSAGNNGYTF. In DNA form, the CDR3 reads TGTGCCAGCAGTTACTCGGCAGGGAACAATGGCTACACCTTC. V is TRBV6-6 and J is TRBJ1-2, with D possibly matching TRBD1 (5 bases). This CDR3 is built from 14 residues. V was cut by 0 bases and J by 6 bases, with 11 bases left in between. Per the germline V gene, CDR1 is MNHNY and CDR2 is SVGAGI (reference sequence).

The chain recombines TRBV30 with TRBJ1-2; tentatively, D is TRBD1 (5 bases). This CDR3 contains 15 residues. V dropped 3 bases and J dropped 1 base, with 15 bases sitting between them. The germline V gene has CDR1 GTSNPN and CDR2 SVGIG (reference sequence). In DNA, the CDR3 is TGTGCCTGGAGGCGGGGCCCGATCTTTAACTATGGCTACACCTTC. Amino acid sequence: CAWRRGPIFNYGYTF.

The chain uses TRBV20-1 and TRBJ1-2; unclear D gene. CDR3 size: 11 residues. The V end was cut by 3 bases, the J end by 5 bases, with 7 bases between. Germline CDR1 and CDR2: DFQATT and SNEGSKA (reference sequence). CDR3 loop: CSASGRYGYTF. As DNA, the CDR3 is TGCAGTGCTAGTGGGAGGTATGGCTACACCTTC.

This clone was seen a single time. The gene calls are TRBV3-1 (or the pseudogene TRBV3-2) and TRBJ2-7; no definite D call. CDR1 LGHDT and CDR2 YNNKEL come from the germline V gene (reference sequence). The length of the CDR3 is 12 residues. The V end was cut by 2 bases, the J end by 5 bases, with 7 bases between. DNA of the CDR3: TGTGCCAGCAGCCAAAGACGCAACGAGCAGTACTTC. Protein product: CASSQRRNEQYF.

The chain carries TRBV7-2 and TRBJ2-5; 7 bases match TRBD2. CDR3 length equals 13 residues. Germline CDR1 reads SGHTA; CDR2 reads FQGNSA. Trimming cost V 8 bases and J 3 bases; bases outside gene matches: 6. The DNA for the CDR3 is TGTGCCAGCCGCCATGGGGGGGAAGAGACCCAGTACTTC. It translates to CASRHGGEETQYF.

V and J are TRBV19 and TRBJ2-3; TRBD2 matches at 7 bases. CDR3 length equals 17 residues. J gave up 0 bases and V 4 bases, and 10 bases lay outside the gene matches. Per the germline V gene, CDR1 is LNHDA and CDR2 is SQIVND (reference sequence). CDR3 amino acids: CASSTYTSAPSTDTQYF. CDR3 sequence (DNA): TGTGCCAGTAGTACGTACACTAGCGCCCCTAGCACAGATACGCAGTATTTT. Drawing the rest from reference TRBV19 and TRBJ2-3, the complete variable domain is DGGITQSPKYLFRKEGQNVTLSCEQNLNHDAMYWYRQDPGQGLRLIYYSQIVNDFQKGDIAEGYSVSREKKESFPLTVTSAQKNPTAFYLCASSTYTSAPSTDTQYFGPGTRLTVL.

The chain uses TRBV3-1 (or the pseudogene TRBV3-2) and TRBJ2-5; 7 bases fit TRBD2. There are 13 residues in the CDR3. V shed 8 bases and J 5 bases; nucleotides not matched to a gene: 8. Germline assignment: CDR1 LGHDT and CDR2 YNNKEL (reference sequence). The CDR3 DNA is TGTGCCAGCGTGGGCGGGGGTTTGGAGACCCAGTACTTC. It is translated as CASVGGGLETQYF.

The chain has TRBV20-1 and TRBJ2-7; D not resolved. CDR1 and CDR2 from the germline V gene are DFQATT and SNEGSKA (reference sequence). The CDR3 runs 11 residues. The V end was cut by 0 bases, the J end by 7 bases, with 7 bases between. CDR3 residues: CSAREETEQYF. The CDR3 DNA reads as TGCAGTGCTAGAGAAGAAACGGAGCAGTACTTC.

The count of this clone is one. The chain is built from TRBV24-1 and TRBJ2-2; D call uncertain. Germline V gene sequence: CDR1 KGHDR, CDR2 SFDVKD. CDR3 length equals 15 residues. V dropped 0 bases and J dropped 1 base, with 5 bases sitting between them. CDR3 region: CATSDLRQNTGELFF. The DNA of the CDR3 is TGTGCCACCAGTGATTTGAGGCAGAACACCGGGGAGCTGTTTTTT.

This clone was seen a few times. This chain uses TRBV5-4 with TRBJ1-2; D remains unclear. Trimming stripped 4 bases from V and 3 bases from J, with 7 bases between. The germline gives CDR1 SGHNT, CDR2 YYREEE (reference sequence). The CDR3 contains 12 residues. The CDR3 loop is CASSLDYYGYTF. CDR3 nucleotide sequence: TGTGCCAGCAGCCTAGACTACTATGGCTACACCTTC.

This chain uses TRBV7-2 with TRBJ2-5; D may match TRBD1 or TRBD2 (6 bases each). V was pared by 3 bases and J by 4 bases, with 12 bases between. Germline CDR1 is SGHTA and CDR2 is FQGNSA. The CDR3 runs to 14 residues. This CDR3 is CASSLARGGETQYF. In DNA form, the CDR3 reads TGTGCCAGCAGCTTGGCCAGGGGAGGAGAGACCCAGTACTTC.

This CDR3 reads CASSLYDGEKLFF. In DNA form, the CDR3 reads TGTGCCAGCAGCTTGTATGACGGGGAAAAACTGTTTTTT. The chain joins TRBV5-4 to TRBJ1-4; D gene uncertain. CDR3 size: 13 residues. Trimming shortened V by 1 base and J by 8 bases, and 9 bases separated the two germline ends. In germline, CDR1 is SGHNT, CDR2 YYREEE (reference sequence).

J is TRBJ2-3 and V is TRBV9, with D unclear. CDR1 and CDR2 from the germline V gene are SGDLS and YYNGEE. This CDR3 is 11 amino acids long. The V end lost 2 bases, the J end lost 6 bases, and 4 bases lay between the germline ends. CDR3 nucleotide sequence: TGTGCCAGCAGCGTTGGGGATACGCAGTATTTT. Translating gives CASSVGDTQYF.